Listed below are T cell receptor beta chains from one sample, sequenced in a study of precursors of human CD4 cytotoxic T cells. One entry per CDR3 protein, called by TCRdb with MiXCR from the reads. This table holds some 790 distinct CDR3 sequences, 12% to 15% found once. Sequences were obtained from memory CD4+ T cells from blood (PBMCs). The receptors stem from a human donor in good health. CDR3s include the opening cysteine and the closing phenylalanine or tryptophan. A D gene is named only where the DNA matches it firmly. For some rows the clone size is stated as once, few or many, or as a class when expanded; others skip it.

v_call,clone_size,j_call,d_call,cdr3_aa,cdr3_nt
TRBV5-1,-,TRBJ2-1,-,CASSSNDRSYNEQFF,TGCGCCAGCAGCTCCAATGACCGCTCCTACAATGAGCAGTTCTTC
TRBV5-1,few,TRBJ2-3,-,CASSLGADTQYF,TGCGCCAGCAGCTTGGGAGCTGATACGCAGTATTTT
TRBV10-3,large,TRBJ2-1,-,CAISATSQEVNEQFF,TGTGCCATCAGTGCCACGTCGCAAGAGGTAAATGAGCAGTTCTTC
TRBV5-1,-,TRBJ1-6,-,CASSGNLEDNSPLHF,TGCGCCAGCAGCGGCAACTTGGAGGATAATTCACCCCTCCACTTT
TRBV6-6,-,TRBJ1-1,-,CASSYSEAFF,TGTGCCAGCAGTTACTCTGAAGCTTTCTTT
TRBV7-9,once,TRBJ2-5,-,CASSAEETQYF,TGTGCCAGCAGCGCAGAAGAGACCCAGTACTTC
TRBV7-2,-,TRBJ1-1,-,CASSLKGRRTEAFF,TGTGCCAGCAGCTTAAAAGGTCGGAGGACTGAAGCTTTCTTT
TRBV19,few,TRBJ1-3,-,CATKMQGSSGNTIYF,TGTGCCACCAAAATGCAGGGGAGCTCTGGAAACACCATATATTTT
TRBV29-1,few,TRBJ2-1,-,CSGTTGRDEQFF,TGCAGCGGCACCACAGGTCGGGATGAGCAGTTCTTC
TRBV5-4,-,TRBJ2-1,TRBD1,CASSRLTGTGGLNEQFF,TGTGCCAGCAGCAGGCTTACCGGGACAGGGGGCTTAAATGAGCAGTTCTTC
TRBV20-1,-,TRBJ1-2,TRBD1,CSAKNLLDRAYGYTF,TGCAGTGCTAAGAACTTACTGGACAGGGCCTATGGCTACACCTTC
TRBV5-1,-,TRBJ2-2,-,CASSLGVGMNTGELFF,TGCGCCAGCAGCTTGGGAGTGGGAATGAACACCGGGGAGCTGTTTTTT
TRBV3-1,few,TRBJ2-3,TRBD1,CASSRSGTDQYF,TGTGCCAGCAGCCGTTCCGGGACAGATCAGTATTTT
TRBV7-2,-,TRBJ2-2,-,CASSLLLPRNTGELFF,TGTGCCAGCAGCTTGTTGCTGCCTCGGAACACCGGGGAGCTGTTTTTT
TRBV12-3/TRBV12-4,few,TRBJ2-5,TRBD1,CASSNRDRGAQTQYF,TGTGCCAGCAGTAACCGGGACAGGGGGGCGCAGACCCAGTACTTC
TRBV7-2,-,TRBJ1-2,-,CASSLFGQKYGYTF,TGTGCCAGCAGCTTATTCGGGCAGAAATATGGCTACACCTTC
TRBV29-1,large,TRBJ2-5,-,CSVSGSRETQYF,TGCAGCGTTAGCGGATCAAGGGAGACCCAGTACTTC
TRBV12-3/TRBV12-4,-,TRBJ1-5,-,CASSRSGDSNQPQHF,TGTGCCAGCAGTCGGTCAGGCGATAGCAATCAGCCCCAGCATTTT